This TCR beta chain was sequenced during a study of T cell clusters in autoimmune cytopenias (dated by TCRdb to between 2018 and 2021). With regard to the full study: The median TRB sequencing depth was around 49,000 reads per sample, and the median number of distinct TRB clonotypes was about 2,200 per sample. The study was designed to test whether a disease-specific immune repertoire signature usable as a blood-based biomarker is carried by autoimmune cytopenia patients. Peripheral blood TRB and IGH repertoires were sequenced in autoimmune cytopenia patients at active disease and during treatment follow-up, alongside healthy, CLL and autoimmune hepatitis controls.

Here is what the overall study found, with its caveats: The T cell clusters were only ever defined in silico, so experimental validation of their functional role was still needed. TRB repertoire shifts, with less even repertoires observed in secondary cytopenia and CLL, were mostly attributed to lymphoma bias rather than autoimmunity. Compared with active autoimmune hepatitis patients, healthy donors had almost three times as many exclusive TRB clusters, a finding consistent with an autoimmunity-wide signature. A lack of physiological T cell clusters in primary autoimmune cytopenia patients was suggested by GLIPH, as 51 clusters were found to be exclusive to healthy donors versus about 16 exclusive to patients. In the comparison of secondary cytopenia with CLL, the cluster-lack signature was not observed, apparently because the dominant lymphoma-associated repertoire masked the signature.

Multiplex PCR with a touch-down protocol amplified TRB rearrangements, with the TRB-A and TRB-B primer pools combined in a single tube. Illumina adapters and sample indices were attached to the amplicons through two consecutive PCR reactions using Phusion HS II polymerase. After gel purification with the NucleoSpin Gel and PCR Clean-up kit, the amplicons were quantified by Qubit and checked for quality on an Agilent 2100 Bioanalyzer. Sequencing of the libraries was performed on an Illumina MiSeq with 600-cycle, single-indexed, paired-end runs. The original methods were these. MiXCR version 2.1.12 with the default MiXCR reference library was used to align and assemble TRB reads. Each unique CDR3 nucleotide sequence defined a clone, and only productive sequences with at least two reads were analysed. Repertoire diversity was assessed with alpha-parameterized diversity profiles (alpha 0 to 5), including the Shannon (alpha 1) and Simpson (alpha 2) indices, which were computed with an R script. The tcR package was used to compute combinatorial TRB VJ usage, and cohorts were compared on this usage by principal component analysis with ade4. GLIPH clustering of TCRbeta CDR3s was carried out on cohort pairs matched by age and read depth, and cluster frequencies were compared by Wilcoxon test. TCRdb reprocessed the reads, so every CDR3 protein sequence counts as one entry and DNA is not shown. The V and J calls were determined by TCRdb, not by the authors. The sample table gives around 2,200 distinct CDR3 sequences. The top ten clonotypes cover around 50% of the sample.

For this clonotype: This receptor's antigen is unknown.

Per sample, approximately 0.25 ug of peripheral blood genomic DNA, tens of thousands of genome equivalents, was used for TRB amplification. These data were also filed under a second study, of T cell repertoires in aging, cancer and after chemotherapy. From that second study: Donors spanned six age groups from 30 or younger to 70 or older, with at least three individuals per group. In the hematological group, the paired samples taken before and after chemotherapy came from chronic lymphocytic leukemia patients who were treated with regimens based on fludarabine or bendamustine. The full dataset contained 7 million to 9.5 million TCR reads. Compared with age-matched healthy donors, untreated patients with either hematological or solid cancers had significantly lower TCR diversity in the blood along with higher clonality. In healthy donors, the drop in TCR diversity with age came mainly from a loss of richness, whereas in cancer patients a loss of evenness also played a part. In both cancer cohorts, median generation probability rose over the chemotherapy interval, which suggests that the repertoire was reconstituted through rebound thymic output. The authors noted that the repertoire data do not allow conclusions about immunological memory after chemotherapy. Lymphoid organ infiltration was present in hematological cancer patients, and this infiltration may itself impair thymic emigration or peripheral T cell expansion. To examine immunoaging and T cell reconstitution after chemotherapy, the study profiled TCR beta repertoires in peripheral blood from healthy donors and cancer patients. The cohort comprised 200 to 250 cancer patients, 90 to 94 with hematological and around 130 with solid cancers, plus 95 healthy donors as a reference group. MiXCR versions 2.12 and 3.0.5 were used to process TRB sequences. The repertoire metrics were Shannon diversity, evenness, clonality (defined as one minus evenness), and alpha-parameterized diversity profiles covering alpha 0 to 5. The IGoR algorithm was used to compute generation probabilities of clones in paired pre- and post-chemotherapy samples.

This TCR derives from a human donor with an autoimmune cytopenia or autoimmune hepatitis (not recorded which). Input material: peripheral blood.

The CDR3 protein: CASSDGGDTGELFF. The chain is made from TRBV6-4 and TRBJ2-2; TCRdb names TRBD1, which stays unverified in the absence of DNA. CDR1 is given as MRHNA and CDR2 as SNTAGT, both from the germline V gene. The CDR3 spans 14 residues, from the cysteine through the phenylalanine. DNA is not recorded here.